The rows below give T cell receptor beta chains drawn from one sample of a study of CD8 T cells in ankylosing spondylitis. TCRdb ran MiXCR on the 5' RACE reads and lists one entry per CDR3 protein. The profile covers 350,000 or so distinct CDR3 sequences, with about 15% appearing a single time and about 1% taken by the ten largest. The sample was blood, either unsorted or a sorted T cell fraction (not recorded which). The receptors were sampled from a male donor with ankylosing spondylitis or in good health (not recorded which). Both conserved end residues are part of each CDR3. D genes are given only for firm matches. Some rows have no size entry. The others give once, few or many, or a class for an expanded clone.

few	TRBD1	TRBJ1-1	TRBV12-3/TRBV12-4	CASHGTGGTEAFF	TGTGCCAGTCATGGGACAGGGGGCACTGAAGCTTTCTTT
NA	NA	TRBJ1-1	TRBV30	CAWSVRHNTEAFF	TGTGCCTGGAGTGTACGTCACAACACTGAAGCTTTCTTT
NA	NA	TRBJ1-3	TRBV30	CAWSGTGIGNTIYF	TGTGCCTGGAGCGGTACAGGGATTGGAAACACCATATATTTT
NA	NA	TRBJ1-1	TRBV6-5	CASSYSRSITEAFF	TGTGCCAGCAGTTACTCGAGGTCCATCACTGAAGCTTTCTTT
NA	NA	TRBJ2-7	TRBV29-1	CSVSWGHEQYF	TGCAGCGTTTCGTGGGGCCACGAGCAGTACTTC
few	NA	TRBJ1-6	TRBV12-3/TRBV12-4	CASSLGGKNSPLHF	TGTGCCAGCAGTTTAGGAGGGAAGAATTCACCCCTCCACTTT
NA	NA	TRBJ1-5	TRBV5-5	CASSSQGNNQPQHF	TGTGCCAGCAGCTCGCAGGGAAACAATCAGCCCCAGCATTTT
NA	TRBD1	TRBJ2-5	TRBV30	CAWSVDRGHGETQYF	TGTGCCTGGAGCGTTGATAGGGGGCACGGGGAGACCCAGTACTTC
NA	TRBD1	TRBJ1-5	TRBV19	CASAVTGGNQPQHF	TGTGCCAGTGCTGTGACAGGGGGCAATCAGCCCCAGCATTTT
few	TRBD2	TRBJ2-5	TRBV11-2	CASSTRSGRVQETQYF	TGTGCCAGCAGCACACGAAGCGGGAGGGTCCAAGAGACCCAGTACTTC
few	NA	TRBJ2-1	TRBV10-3	CAISESSGPRASNEQFF	TGTGCCATCAGTGAGTCGTCGGGACCTCGGGCTTCCAATGAGCAGTTCTTC
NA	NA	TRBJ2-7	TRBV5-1	CASSLANGAKQYF	TGCGCCAGCAGCTTGGCCAACGGAGCTAAGCAGTACTTC
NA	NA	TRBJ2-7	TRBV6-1	CASRGQRAALGYEQYF	TGTGCCAGCAGGGGACAACGGGCCGCCTTAGGGTACGAGCAGTACTTC
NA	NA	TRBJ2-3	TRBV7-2	CASSLVGFGGPDTQYF	TGTGCCAGCAGCTTAGTGGGTTTCGGGGGGCCAGATACGCAGTATTTT
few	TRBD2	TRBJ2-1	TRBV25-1	CASFSGSLFPYNEQFF	TGTGCCAGCTTTAGCGGGAGTTTGTTCCCCTACAATGAGCAGTTCTTC
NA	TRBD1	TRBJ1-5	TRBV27	CASRGQGGQPQHF	TGTGCCAGCAGGGGACAGGGGGGGCAGCCCCAGCATTTT
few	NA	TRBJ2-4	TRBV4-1	CASSQRAGPLRENIQYF	TGCGCCAGCAGCCAGAGAGCAGGGCCCCTTCGGGAAAACATTCAGTACTTC
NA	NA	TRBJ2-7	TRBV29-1	CSVLKTAPSSYEQYF	TGCAGCGTACTTAAGACAGCGCCTAGCTCCTACGAGCAGTACTTC
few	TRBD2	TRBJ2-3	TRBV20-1	CSAPRAGSGTDTQYF	TGCAGTGCTCCGCGAGCGGGGAGCGGGACAGATACGCAGTATTTT
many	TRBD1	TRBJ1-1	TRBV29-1	CSVEGQGRTEAFF	TGCAGCGTTGAGGGACAGGGGAGGACTGAAGCTTTCTTT
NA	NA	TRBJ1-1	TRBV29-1	CSVGQSTEAFF	TGCAGCGTTGGTCAGAGTACTGAAGCTTTCTTT
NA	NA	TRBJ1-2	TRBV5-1	CASSLTGEGVNYGYTF	TGCGCCAGCAGCTTGACAGGTGAAGGAGTCAACTATGGCTACACCTTC
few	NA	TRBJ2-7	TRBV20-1	CSAPTESYEQYF	TGCAGTGCACCGACAGAATCCTACGAGCAGTACTTC
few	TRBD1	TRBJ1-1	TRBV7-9	CASSLAGDRGTEAFF	TGTGCCAGCAGCTTAGCCGGGGACAGGGGCACTGAAGCTTTCTTT
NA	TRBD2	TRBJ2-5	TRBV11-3	CASSLELAGVPEETQYF	TGTGCCAGCAGCTTAGAACTAGCGGGGGTCCCTGAAGAGACCCAGTACTTC
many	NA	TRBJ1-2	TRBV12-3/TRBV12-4	CASSFGEYGYTF	TGTGCCAGCAGTTTCGGGGAGTATGGCTACACCTTC
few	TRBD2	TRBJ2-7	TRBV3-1	CASSQDPSGGYEQYF	TGTGCCAGCAGCCAAGATCCGAGCGGGGGATACGAGCAGTACTTC
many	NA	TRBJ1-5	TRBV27	CASSSSGRNQPQHF	TGTGCCAGCAGTTCATCCGGCCGCAATCAGCCCCAGCATTTT
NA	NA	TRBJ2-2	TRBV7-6	CASSLAEYHREELFF	TGTGCCAGCAGCTTAGCGGAATACCACCGCGAGGAGCTGTTTTTT
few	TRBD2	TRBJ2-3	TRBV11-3	CASSPRGRVPGDTQYF	TGTGCCAGCAGCCCTCGGGGGAGGGTCCCGGGAGATACGCAGTATTTT
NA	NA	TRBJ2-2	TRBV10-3	CANRDTATGELFF	TGTGCCAACCGGGACACAGCCACCGGGGAGCTGTTTTTT
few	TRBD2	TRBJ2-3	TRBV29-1	CSGQTSGDWDTQYF	TGCAGCGGCCAGACTAGCGGGGACTGGGATACGCAGTATTTT
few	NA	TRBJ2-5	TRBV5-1	CASSSDPGIQETQYF	TGCGCCAGCAGCTCGGACCCCGGGATCCAAGAGACCCAGTACTTC
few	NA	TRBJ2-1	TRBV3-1	CASSQELAPYNEQFF	TGTGCCAGCAGCCAAGAACTAGCCCCCTACAATGAGCAGTTCTTC
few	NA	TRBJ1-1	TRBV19	CASSRAGAGDTEAFF	TGTGCCAGTAGTCGGGCAGGGGCGGGCGACACTGAAGCTTTCTTT
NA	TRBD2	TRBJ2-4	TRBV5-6	CASSSLELAGTLAKNIQYF	TGTGCCAGCAGCTCACTGGAACTAGCGGGGACTCTAGCCAAAAACATTCAGTACTTC
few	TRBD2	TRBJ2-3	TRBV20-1	CSARKPGTTTDTQYF	TGCAGTGCTAGAAAGCCGGGGACTACCACAGATACGCAGTATTTT
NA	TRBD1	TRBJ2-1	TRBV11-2	CASLTGGAYNEQFF	TGTGCCAGCCTCACAGGGGGCGCCTACAATGAGCAGTTCTTC
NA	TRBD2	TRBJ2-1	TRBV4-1	CASTMLAGGYNEQFF	TGCGCCAGCACCATGCTAGCGGGAGGATACAATGAGCAGTTCTTC
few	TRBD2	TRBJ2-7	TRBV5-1	CASSLGVAGGPDEQYF	TGCGCCAGCAGCTTGGGAGTAGCGGGGGGCCCCGACGAGCAGTACTTC
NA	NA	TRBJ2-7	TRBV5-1	CASSLGLGSVYEQYF	TGCGCCAGCAGCTTGGGACTGGGAAGTGTCTACGAGCAGTACTTC
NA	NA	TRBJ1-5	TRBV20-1	CSARQGGSNQPQHF	TGCAGTGCTAGGCAGGGTGGGAGCAATCAGCCCCAGCATTTT
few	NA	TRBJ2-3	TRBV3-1	CASSQVADTQYF	TGTGCCAGCAGCCAAGTCGCAGATACGCAGTATTTT
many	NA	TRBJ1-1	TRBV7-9	CASSLAGEAAFF	TGTGCCAGCAGCTTAGCGGGGGAGGCGGCTTTCTTT
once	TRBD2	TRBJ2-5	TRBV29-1	CSVASGRDVTQYF	TGCAGCGTTGCTAGCGGGAGGGATGTGACCCAGTACTTC
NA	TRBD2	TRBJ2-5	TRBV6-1	CASRTSGQETQYF	TGTGCCAGCAGGACTAGCGGCCAAGAGACCCAGTACTTC